Listed here are 31 T cell receptor beta chains from one sample, sequenced in a study of blood T cell repertoires in COVID-19. Data came from immunoSEQ multiplex PCR; TCRdb stores just in-frame clones and leaves some out. The sample yields about 85,000 clones, roughly 89% seen once. Sample: peripheral blood. The receptors shown here come from a woman of 80 years or more with active or convalescent COVID-19.

Comment on this clone: One end of the junction does not line up with germline, which may come from a read error. The chain is built from TRBV14 and TRBJ1-2, with 10 bases fitting TRBD1. The CDR3 has 13 amino acids. Per germline, CDR1 SGHDN and CDR2 FVKESK. The CDR3 region is CASSQDRGHGYTF. CDR3 DNA: TGTGCCAGCAGTCAAGACAGGGGGCACGGCTACACCTTC.

The rearrangement links TRBV6-6 to TRBJ1-1; no reliable D call. Germline loops: CDR1 MNHNY, CDR2 SVGAGI (reference sequence). V was shortened by 11 bases and J by 11 bases, with 15 bases between the two germline ends. CDR3 length equals 10 residues. The CDR3 region is CAGGREDAFF. The CDR3 nucleotides read TGTGCCGGCGGACGGGAAGACGCTTTCTTT.

J is TRBJ1-2 and V is TRBV6-5; tentative D call: TRBD1 (6 bases). Germline assignment: CDR1 MNHEY and CDR2 SVGAGI. V was cut by 6 bases and J by 10 bases, with 15 bases left in between. The CDR3 sequence is 12 residues long. This CDR3 reads CASSHREGPYTF. CDR3 nucleotide sequence: TGTGCCAGCAGCCACAGGGAGGGACCCTACACCTTC.

CDR3 sequence reads: CASSYSASGEDGELFF. CDR3 sequence (DNA): TGTGCCAGCAGTTACTCGGCTAGCGGGGAGGACGGGGAGCTGTTTTTT. This chain joins TRBV6-6 and TRBJ2-2, with 9 bases identical to TRBD2. The CDR3 length is 16 residues. Germline V gene sequence: CDR1 MNHNY, CDR2 SVGAGI (reference sequence). The junction had 6 bases not matched to a gene; V was cut back by 0 bases and J by 7 bases.

CDR3 region: CASSMPRSLLAKNIQYF. The CDR3 DNA reads as TGTGCCAGCAGCATGCCTCGATCTTTACTAGCCAAAAACATTCAGTACTTC. V gene TRBV21-1 combines with J gene TRBJ2-4; TRBD2 is the table's D call, not checked against the DNA. TRBV21-1 is listed as a pseudogene. The CDR3 sequence is 17 residues long.

The chain employs TRBV7-2 and TRBJ2-2, with a tentative D call TRBD1 (5 bases). CDR1 is SGHTA and CDR2 is FQGNSA in the germline V gene. The length of the CDR3 is 15 residues. The V end lost 3 bases, the J end lost 4 bases, and 12 bases lay between the germline ends. The CDR3 nucleotides are TGTGCCAGCAGCTTGGGTATAGGGGCCACCGGGGAGCTGTTTTTT. As protein: CASSLGIGATGELFF.

The chain joins TRBV5-1 to TRBJ1-2, with unresolved D. Per the germline V gene, CDR1 is SGHRS and CDR2 is YFSETQ. V lost 0 bases and J lost 2, with 8 bases in between. The CDR3 sequence is 14 residues long. The CDR3 DNA sequence: TGCGCCAGCAGCTTGGCACAGACAAACTATGGCTACACCTTC. Its protein is CASSLAQTNYGYTF.

J is TRBJ1-3 and V is TRBV25-1; D is uncertain. This CDR3 is 15 amino acids long. The germline V gene has CDR1 MGHDK and CDR2 SYGVNS. Deletions cut 3 bases from V and 0 bases from J, with 9 bases between. The CDR3 sequence: CASSDAGYSGNTIYF. CDR3 nucleotides: TGTGCCAGCAGTGATGCGGGATACTCTGGAAACACCATATATTTT.

The chain uses TRBV18 and TRBJ1-6; D perhaps matches TRBD1 (6 bases). Trimming cost V 2 bases and J 4 bases, with 9 bases left between them. Germline loops: CDR1 KGHSH, CDR2 LQKENI. The CDR3 sequence is 15 residues long. In DNA form, the CDR3 reads TGTGCCAGCTCACCAGGACAGACTTATAATTCACCCCTCCACTTT. Protein product: CASSPGQTYNSPLHF.

The chain recombines TRBV6-5 with TRBJ1-2, with a tentative D call TRBD1 (5 bases). Looked up from germline, CDR1 is MNHEY and CDR2 is SVGAGI. The ends were cut back, 6 bases at V and 2 bases at J, with 10 bases in the middle. The CDR3 totals 13 residues. DNA of the CDR3: TGTGCCAGCAGGCCGACAGCCAACTATGGCTACACCTTC. Translating gives CASRPTANYGYTF.

V gene TRBV5-1 combines with J gene TRBJ2-1; 12 positions agree with TRBD2. In germline, CDR1 is SGHRS, CDR2 YFSETQ. This CDR3 has 18 amino acids. V was clipped by 3 bases and J by 0 bases; unmatched bases: 7. This CDR3 is CASSSAGLAGSSYNEQFF. DNA for the CDR3: TGCGCCAGCAGCTCCGCTGGACTAGCGGGAAGCTCCTACAATGAGCAGTTCTTC. Full variable domain (outside the CDR3, taken from reference TRBV5-1 and TRBJ2-1): KAGVTQTPRYLIKTRGQQVTLSCSPISGHRSVSWYQQTPGQGLQFLFEYFSETQRNKGNFPGRFSGRQFSNSRSEMNVSTLELGDSALYLCASSSAGLAGSSYNEQFFGPGTRLTVL.

The V gene is TRBV5-5, the J gene TRBJ2-5; 7 bases line up with TRBD1. V was pared by 1 base and J by 1 base, with 1 base of the junction left unmatched. Looked up from germline, CDR1 is SGHKS and CDR2 is YYEKEE (reference sequence). The CDR3 runs 14 residues. This chain's CDR3 is CASSLSGGQETQYF. CDR3 coding DNA: TGTGCCAGCAGCTTGTCAGGGGGCCAAGAGACCCAGTACTTC.

Concerning this clone itself: Additional DNA sequences in this sample encode the identical CDR3. The chain couples TRBV15 to TRBJ2-7; 12 bases line up with TRBD1. The J segment lost 2 bases and the V segment lost 9 bases, leaving 5 bases of the junction unmatched. Germline assignment: CDR1 LNHNV and CDR2 YYDKDF (reference sequence). This CDR3 spans 14 amino acids. DNA for the CDR3: TGTGCCACGTCTCGGGACAGGGGGCCCTACGAGCAGTACTTC. It specifies CATSRDRGPYEQYF.

V gene TRBV29-1 combines with J gene TRBJ1-2, with 9 bases fitting TRBD1. Trimming removed 1 base from V and 4 bases from J; junction bases left unmatched: 1. CDR3 length: 13 amino acids. Germline V CDR1 and CDR2: SQVTM, ANQGSEA. CDR3 nucleotide sequence: TGCAGCGTTGAAGGGGGACAGGGCTATGGCTACACCTTC. It translates to CSVEGGQGYGYTF.

This clone appeared once. V usage is TRBV2 and J usage is TRBJ2-7; perhaps TRBD1 as D (5 bases). V lost 6 bases and J 2 bases, leaving 14 bases between the germline ends. The CDR3 consists of 14 residues. Germline V gene sequence: CDR1 SNHLY, CDR2 FYNNEI. CDR3 residues: CASRLTESTYEQYF. Written as DNA, the CDR3 is TGTGCCAGCAGACTGACAGAGTCAACCTACGAGCAGTACTTC.

The J gene is TRBJ2-1, the V gene TRBV28, with TRBD2 identical over 8 bases. Germline lookup yields CDR1 MDHEN and CDR2 SYDVKM. The CDR3 length is 14 residues. V shed 4 bases, J shed 7 bases, and the junction held 6 bases outside the gene matches. CDR3 DNA: TGTGCCAGCAGTTATGCGGGAGGAGGGAATGAGCAGTTCTTC. Translation gives CASSYAGGGNEQFF.

V is TRBV5-1 and J is TRBJ1-6, with D maybe TRBD1 (5 bases). Germline V gives CDR1 SGHRS, CDR2 YFSETQ. The CDR3 covers 16 residues. V lost 4 bases, J lost 6 bases, and 17 bases lay in between. CDR3 sequence (DNA): TGCGCCAGCAGCCAAGAAGGGGTTACGGGTAATTCACCCCTCCACTTT. Protein product: CASSQEGVTGNSPLHF.

The chain recombines TRBV27 with TRBJ2-3; 10 positions agree with TRBD2. The CDR3 is made up of 15 amino acids. The germline CDR1 and CDR2 sequences are MNHEY and SMNVEV (reference sequence). With V trimmed by 4 bases and J by 11 bases, 12 bases remained unmatched. The CDR3 region is CASSSNASGRRKQYF. The CDR3, as DNA: TGTGCCAGCAGTTCGAATGCTAGCGGGAGAAGAAAGCAGTATTTT.

The chain couples TRBV6-9 to TRBJ2-1; 15 bases are shared with TRBD2. Germline CDR1 and CDR2: MNHGY and SVAAGI. V was clipped by 10 bases and J by 8 bases; unmatched bases: 15. The CDR3 runs to 17 residues. This CDR3 is CAKTGLAGGAGVHEQFF. Written as DNA, the CDR3 is TGTGCCAAAACGGGACTAGCGGGAGGAGCCGGCGTCCATGAGCAGTTCTTC.

In nucleotides, the CDR3 is TGTGCCACCAGCAGAGATCGAGCGGGCTTGATCGGGGAGCTGTTTTTT. Its translation: CATSRDRAGLIGELFF. The chain uses TRBV15 and TRBJ2-2; a weak D match, TRBD2 (6 bases). V shed 0 bases and J shed 7 bases, with 15 bases lying between them. This CDR3 is built from 16 residues. The V gene's germline CDR1 is LNHNV and CDR2 YYDKDF (reference sequence).

This sequence joins TRBV24-1 and TRBJ2-5; 11 nucleotides line up with TRBD2. This CDR3 spans 16 amino acids. CDR1 and CDR2 from the germline V gene are KGHDR and SFDVKD. The V and J ends lost 1 base and 4 bases, in that order; junction bases with no gene match: 4. In DNA, the CDR3 is TGTGCCACCAGTGATTTCGGGCTAGCGGGAGGAGAGACCCAGTACTTC. It is translated as CATSDFGLAGGETQYF.

The chain carries TRBV14 and TRBJ2-1, with D possibly TRBD1 on 6 matching bases. The CDR3 runs to 15 residues. Germline V lookup: CDR1 SGHDN, CDR2 FVKESK. Trimming removed 3 bases from V and 0 bases from J, with 9 bases in between. The CDR3 DNA reads TGTGCCAGCAGCCACGGACAGTTCTCCTACAATGAGCAGTTCTTC. It specifies CASSHGQFSYNEQFF.

CDR3 sequence (DNA): TGTGCCAGCAGTTACTCGGAGCGATTACGCACCGGGGAGCTGTTTTTT. As protein: CASSYSERLRTGELFF. The chain has TRBV6-6 and TRBJ2-2; D is unresolved. Germline CDR1 MNHNY, CDR2 SVGAGI (reference sequence). This CDR3 region has 16 residues. V lost 0 bases, J lost 4 bases, and 12 bases lay in between.

The chain recombines TRBV6-6 with TRBJ1-1; 9 bases are a match to TRBD1. V lost 7 bases to trimming and J lost 4 bases; unmatched junction nucleotides: 7. The germline V gene has CDR1 MNHNY and CDR2 SVGAGI (reference sequence). This CDR3 is 14 amino acids long. The CDR3 reads CASNQQGAGTEAFF. CDR3 coding DNA: TGTGCCAGCAACCAACAGGGGGCAGGCACTGAAGCTTTCTTT.

The rearrangement uses TRBV6-5 and TRBJ1-5, with TRBD1 as a possible D gene (5 bases). Trimming cost V 10 bases and J 0 bases, with 10 bases left between them. The CDR3 length is 13 residues. Germline values: CDR1 MNHEY, CDR2 SVGAGI. The CDR3 reads CATQTVSNQPQHF. CDR3 DNA sequence: TGTGCCACCCAGACAGTTAGCAATCAGCCCCAGCATTTT.

This chain joins TRBV27 and TRBJ2-3; 7 bases align to TRBD2. Germline values: CDR1 MNHEY, CDR2 SMNVEV (reference sequence). The CDR3 extends over 14 amino acids. V lost 3 bases, J lost 3 bases, and 3 bases stayed unmatched. CDR3 loop: CASSLGGSTDTQYF. In nucleotides, the CDR3 is TGTGCCAGCAGTTTGGGCGGGAGTACAGATACGCAGTATTTT.

This rearrangement joins TRBV5-6 to TRBJ2-1, with 9 nucleotides matching TRBD2. From germline, CDR1 is SGHDT and CDR2 YYEEEE. V lost 1 base, J lost 3 bases, and 8 bases stayed unmatched. The CDR3 is 17 residues long. CDR3 in amino acids: CASSLFGGLADYNEQFF. The CDR3 DNA sequence: TGTGCCAGCAGCTTGTTCGGGGGACTAGCAGACTACAATGAGCAGTTCTTC.

This chain joins TRBV4-1 and TRBJ2-3; D unclear. The V and J ends lost 1 base and 0 bases respectively, with 11 bases between them. From germline, CDR1 is MGHRA and CDR2 YSYEKL. The CDR3 extends over 16 amino acids. CDR3 residues: CASSQVNLVSTDTQYF. The CDR3 DNA is TGCGCCAGCAGCCAAGTTAATCTAGTTAGCACAGATACGCAGTATTTT.

The chain carries TRBV28 and TRBJ1-1; TRBD1 matches at 7 bases. CDR3 length: 14 residues. Germline CDR1 and CDR2: MDHEN and SYDVKM. V lost 4 bases and J lost 4; bases outside the gene matches: 6. CDR3 DNA sequence: TGTGCCAGCAGTTCAACTGCAGGGGGCACTGAAGCTTTCTTT. Protein: CASSSTAGGTEAFF.

The gene calls are TRBV10-2 and TRBJ1-2; D possibly corresponds to TRBD1 (6 bases). Germline-derived CDR1 and CDR2 are WSHSY and SAAADI. V lost 4 bases and J 4 bases, leaving 16 bases between the germline ends. The CDR3 contains 15 residues. DNA of the CDR3: TGCGCCAGCAGTGTTTCAGGGGTAGGGAGCTATGGCTACACCTTC. Protein: CASSVSGVGSYGYTF.

The chain links TRBV11-2 to TRBJ2-6, with TRBD1 matching over 7 bases. Trimming removed 4 bases from V and 0 bases from J; junction bases left unmatched: 9. Germline V lookup: CDR1 SGHAT, CDR2 FQNNGV. The CDR3 contains 18 residues. CDR3 residues: CASSSYWDRASGANVLTF. The DNA for the CDR3 is TGTGCCAGCAGCTCTTACTGGGACAGAGCCTCTGGGGCCAACGTCCTGACTTTC.